The 20 T cell receptor beta chains below all came from one sample that was sequenced in a study of blood T cell repertoires in COVID-19. The data were produced by immunoSEQ multiplex PCR, yet TCRdb's version contains in-frame clones alone and is incomplete. The table lists approximately 70,000 clones, 91% of them singletons. Sequenced: peripheral blood. Receptors were obtained from a woman between 55 and 75 years old with active COVID-19.

The chain carries TRBV5-6 and TRBJ1-3; D ambiguous. This CDR3 has 13 residues. Trimming left V 4 bases short and J 4 bases short, with 9 bases between. Germline V gene lookup returns CDR1 SGHDT and CDR2 YYEEEE. The DNA for the CDR3 is TGTGCCAGCAGCCACCTGAGGGGAAACACCATATATTTT. Amino acid sequence: CASSHLRGNTIYF.

The chain is built from TRBV3-1 (or the pseudogene TRBV3-2) and TRBJ1-2; the D gene is possibly TRBD1 (5 bases). The CDR3 runs 12 residues. Germline V gene data show CDR1 as LGHDT and CDR2 as YNNKEL (reference sequence). Trimming took off 8 bases at V and 0 bases at J, with 7 bases between the two ends. CDR3 residues: CASGAPNYGYTF. CDR3 sequence (DNA): TGTGCCAGCGGGGCCCCTAACTATGGCTACACCTTC.

This rearrangement joins TRBV10-3 to TRBJ2-7; D is unresolved. Trimming took 6 bases from V and 5 from J, leaving 11 bases between them. CDR3 length: 12 amino acids. From germline, CDR1 is ENHRY and CDR2 SYGVKD. The CDR3 nucleotides are TGTGCCATCAGCCCCGTCTACGACGAGCAGTACTTC. Amino acid sequence: CAISPVYDEQYF.

The CDR3: CAWSTFSEAFF. The CDR3 DNA follows: TGTGCCTGGAGTACTTTCTCTGAAGCTTTCTTT. The chain has TRBV30 and TRBJ1-1; D gene ambiguous. Germline-derived CDR1 and CDR2 are GTSNPN and SVGIG (reference sequence). Trimming took off 2 bases at V and 6 bases at J, with 7 bases between the two ends. CDR3 size: 11 residues.

The chain has TRBV7-9 and TRBJ2-7; D gene ambiguous. The CDR3 is made up of 14 amino acids. CDR1 is SEHNR, CDR2 FQNEAQ, per germline (reference sequence). The V end lost 5 bases, the J end lost 0 bases, and 11 bases lay between the germline ends. CDR3 coding DNA: TGTGCCAGCAGCAACCGAGACAACTCCTACGAGCAGTACTTC. As protein: CASSNRDNSYEQYF.

The gene calls are TRBV2 and TRBJ1-1; D is unclear. V lost 5 bases and J lost 5, with 9 bases in between. Germline V CDR1 and CDR2: SNHLY, FYNNEI. The CDR3 contains 12 residues. CDR3: CASSPLRTEAFF. DNA of the CDR3: TGTGCCAGCAGTCCCCTACGAACTGAAGCTTTCTTT.

The rearrangement uses TRBV7-9 and TRBJ2-3; 7 bases are shared with TRBD1. Germline-derived CDR1 and CDR2 are SEHNR and FQNEAQ (reference sequence). CDR3 length: 15 amino acids. V was clipped by 2 bases and J by 1 base; unmatched bases: 3. In DNA, the CDR3 is TGTGCCAGCAGCTTAAACAGGGGAGGCACAGATACGCAGTATTTT. Amino acid sequence: CASSLNRGGTDTQYF.

The J gene is TRBJ2-3, the V gene TRBV5-4; tentative D call: TRBD1 (7 bases). The CDR3 length is 19 residues. Germline lookup yields CDR1 SGHNT and CDR2 YYREEE (reference sequence). V dropped 3 bases and J dropped 2 bases, with 25 bases sitting between them. CDR3 region: CASSYTGTVVIAATDTQYF. For the CDR3, the DNA is TGTGCCAGCAGCTACACCGGGACAGTCGTGATAGCGGCCACAGATACGCAGTATTTT.

The sample holds one count of this clone. The rearrangement joins TRBV6-5 to TRBJ2-5, with 11 bases fitting TRBD1. CDR1 MNHEY and CDR2 SVGAGI come from the germline V gene. There are 16 residues in the CDR3. J lost 7 bases, V lost 2 bases, and 9 bases had no gene match. The CDR3 here is CASSYLFQGQGVTQYF. The CDR3 DNA reads TGTGCCAGCAGTTACCTATTCCAGGGACAGGGGGTGACCCAGTACTTC.

The chain is built from TRBV5-1 and TRBJ2-3, with 7 bases identical to TRBD2. The CDR3 length is 13 residues. The trim removed 4 bases at V and 5 bases at J, leaving 4 bases unmatched. The germline gives CDR1 SGHRS, CDR2 YFSETQ. This chain's CDR3 is CASSLGGRDTQYF. The CDR3 DNA reads TGCGCCAGCAGCCTGGGAGGGAGAGATACGCAGTATTTT.

This sequence joins TRBV18 and TRBJ2-7; 7 bases match TRBD1. Germline V gene sequence: CDR1 KGHSH, CDR2 LQKENI. V was pared by 3 bases and J by 2 bases, with 1 base of the junction left unmatched. This CDR3 has 13 residues. CDR3 protein: CASSPGQTYEQYF. The CDR3 bases are TGTGCCAGCTCACCGGGACAGACCTACGAGCAGTACTTC.

J is TRBJ1-2 and V is TRBV2; D gene uncertain. V was cut by 10 bases and J by 0 bases, with 9 bases left in between. CDR1 and CDR2 from the germline V gene are SNHLY and FYNNEI. The CDR3 is 12 residues long. CDR3 in DNA: TGTGCCACCCGGGTTTCTAACTATGGCTACACCTTC. It specifies CATRVSNYGYTF.

The chain has TRBV5-1 and TRBJ2-1, with 7 positions matching TRBD1. The CDR3 is 13 residues long. J was trimmed by 4 bases and V by 4 bases; bases with no gene match: 2. Germline assignment: CDR1 SGHRS and CDR2 YFSETQ. The CDR3 loop reads CASSRDSYNEQFF. The DNA for the CDR3 is TGCGCCAGCAGCAGGGACAGTTACAATGAGCAGTTCTTC.

The chain recombines TRBV21-1 with TRBJ2-1; the D segment call TRBD2 is taken from the table without a DNA check. TRBV21-1 is a pseudogene. The CDR3 extends over 16 amino acids. CDR3 protein: CASSNFFWREGRPPFF. The DNA of the CDR3 is TGTGCCAGCAGCAATTTCTTCTGGCGGGAGGGCCGCCCTCCTTTCTTC.

The rearrangement joins TRBV12-2 to TRBJ2-7; the table's D call, TRBD2, was not checked against the DNA. TRBV12-2 is annotated as a pseudogene. The CDR3 spans 8 residues. The CDR3 region is CVSLEQYF. In DNA, the CDR3 is TGTGTTAGCCTCGAGCAGTACTTC.

V and J are TRBV29-1 and TRBJ2-1, with 7 bases lining up with TRBD2. Unmatched junction bases numbered 3, after V lost 6 bases and J lost 1 base. There are 13 residues in the CDR3. The germline V gene encodes CDR1 SQVTM and CDR2 ANQGSEA. In DNA, the CDR3 is TGCAGCGTCCGCGGGGGATCCTACAATGAGCAGTTCTTC. Its translation: CSVRGGSYNEQFF.

The CDR3 region has the DNA TGTGCCAGCACCCCTCTGACAGGGTATGGCTACACCTTC. Protein: CASTPLTGYGYTF. The chain combines TRBV6-5 with TRBJ1-2; TRBD1 matches 7 bases. CDR1 MNHEY and CDR2 SVGAGI come from the germline V gene. Trimming cost V 7 bases and J 5 bases; bases outside gene matches: 7. This CDR3 has 13 amino acids.

The rearrangement joins TRBV28 to TRBJ1-6; D is unclear. Trimming took off 3 bases at V and 10 bases at J, with 10 bases between the two ends. CDR3 length: 13 amino acids. CDR1 is MDHEN and CDR2 is SYDVKM in the germline V gene. The CDR3 coding sequence is TGTGCCAGCAGTTTTCAGGCTGGGTCACCCCTCCACTTT. Its translation is CASSFQAGSPLHF.

This clone has more than one count but fewer than ten. This chain connects TRBV2 to TRBJ2-1; maybe TRBD2 (5 bases). The V end lost 2 bases, the J end lost 4 bases, and 12 bases lay between the germline ends. From germline, CDR1 is SNHLY and CDR2 FYNNEI. The length of the CDR3 is 15 residues. The CDR3 DNA follows: TGTGCCAGCAGTGAATACGAACTAGAGTACAATGAGCAGTTCTTC. Translation: CASSEYELEYNEQFF.

The CDR3 protein is CASSPRTVGLGNQPQHF. CDR3 in DNA: TGTGCCAGCTCACCACGGACAGTGGGATTGGGCAATCAGCCCCAGCATTTT. The chain employs TRBV18 and TRBJ1-5; the D gene is possibly TRBD1 (6 bases). Germline lookup yields CDR1 KGHSH and CDR2 LQKENI. Trimming removed 1 base at V and 2 bases at J, with 15 bases between. CDR3 length equals 17 residues. Looking up the rest from reference TRBV18 and TRBJ1-5 gives the full variable domain: NAGVMQNPRHLVRRRGQEARLRCSPMKGHSHVYWYRQLPEEGLKFMVYLQKENIIDESGMPKERFSAEFPKEGPSILRIQQVVRGDSAAYFCASSPRTVGLGNQPQHFGDGTRLSIL.